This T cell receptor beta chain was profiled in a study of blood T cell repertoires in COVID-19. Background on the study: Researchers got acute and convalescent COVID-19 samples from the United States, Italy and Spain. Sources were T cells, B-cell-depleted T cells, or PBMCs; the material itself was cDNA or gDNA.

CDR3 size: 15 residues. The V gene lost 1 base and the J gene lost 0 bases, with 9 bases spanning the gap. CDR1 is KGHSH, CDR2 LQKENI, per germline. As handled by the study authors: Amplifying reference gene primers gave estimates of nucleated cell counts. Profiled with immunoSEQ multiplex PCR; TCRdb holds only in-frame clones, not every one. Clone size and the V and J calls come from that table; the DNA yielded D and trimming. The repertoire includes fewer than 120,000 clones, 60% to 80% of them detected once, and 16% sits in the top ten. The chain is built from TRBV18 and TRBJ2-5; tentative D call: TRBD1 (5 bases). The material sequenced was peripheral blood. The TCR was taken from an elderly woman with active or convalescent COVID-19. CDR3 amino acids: CASSPRQGNQETQYF. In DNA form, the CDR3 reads TGTGCCAGCTCACCACGTCAGGGCAACCAAGAGACCCAGTACTTC.